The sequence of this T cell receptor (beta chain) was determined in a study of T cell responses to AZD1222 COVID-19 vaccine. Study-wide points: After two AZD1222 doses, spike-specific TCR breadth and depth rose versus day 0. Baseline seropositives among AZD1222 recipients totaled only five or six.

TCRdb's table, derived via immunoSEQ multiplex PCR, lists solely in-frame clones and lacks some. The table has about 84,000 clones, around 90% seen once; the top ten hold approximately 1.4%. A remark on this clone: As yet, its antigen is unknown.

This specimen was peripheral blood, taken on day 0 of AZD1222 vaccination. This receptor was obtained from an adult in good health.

In DNA, the CDR3 is TGTGCCAGCAGCTTAGAAGACACAGATACGCAGTATTTT. Translated, it gives CASSLEDTDTQYF. The chain employs TRBV11-3 and TRBJ2-3; D is uncertain. CDR1 is SGHNT and CDR2 is YENEEA in the germline V gene. The V gene lost 0 bases and the J gene lost 2 bases, with 3 bases spanning the gap. This CDR3 spans 13 amino acids. The full variable domain, with the rest looked up from reference TRBV11-3 and TRBJ2-3, is EAGVVQSPRYKIIEKKQPVAFWCNPISGHNTLYWYLQNLGQGPELLIRYENEEAVDDSQLPKDRFSAERLKGVDSTLKIQPAELGDSAVYLCASSLEDTDTQYFGPGTRLTVL.